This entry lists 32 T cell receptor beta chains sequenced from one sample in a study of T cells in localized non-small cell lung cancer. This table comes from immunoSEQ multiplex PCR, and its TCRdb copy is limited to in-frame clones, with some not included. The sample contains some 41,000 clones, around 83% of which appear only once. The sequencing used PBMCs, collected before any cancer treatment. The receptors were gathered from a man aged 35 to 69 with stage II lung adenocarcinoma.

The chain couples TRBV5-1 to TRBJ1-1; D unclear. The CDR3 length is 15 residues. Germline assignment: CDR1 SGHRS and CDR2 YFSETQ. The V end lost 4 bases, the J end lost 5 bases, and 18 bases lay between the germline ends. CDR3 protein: CASSREGRRETEAFF. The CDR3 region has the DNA TGCGCCAGCAGCCGAGAAGGGCGGAGGGAAACTGAAGCTTTCTTT.

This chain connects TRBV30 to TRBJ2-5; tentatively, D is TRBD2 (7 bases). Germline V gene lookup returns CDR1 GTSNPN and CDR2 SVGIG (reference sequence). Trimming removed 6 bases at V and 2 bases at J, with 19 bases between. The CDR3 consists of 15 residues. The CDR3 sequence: CACTSAGALQETQYF. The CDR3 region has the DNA TGTGCCTGCACCTCCGCGGGGGCTTTACAAGAGACCCAGTACTTC.

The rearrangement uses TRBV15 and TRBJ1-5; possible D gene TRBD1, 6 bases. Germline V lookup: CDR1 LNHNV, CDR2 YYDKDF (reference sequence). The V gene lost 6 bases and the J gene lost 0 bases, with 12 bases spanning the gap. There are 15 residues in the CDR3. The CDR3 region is CATRSGALSNQPQHF. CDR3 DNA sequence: TGTGCCACCAGATCAGGGGCGCTTAGCAATCAGCCCCAGCATTTT.

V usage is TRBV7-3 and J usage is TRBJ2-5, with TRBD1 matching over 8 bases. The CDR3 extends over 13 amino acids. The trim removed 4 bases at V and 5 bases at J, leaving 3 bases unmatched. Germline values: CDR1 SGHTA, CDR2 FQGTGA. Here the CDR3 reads CASSSQGVETQYF. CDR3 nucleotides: TGTGCCAGCAGCTCACAGGGGGTGGAGACCCAGTACTTC. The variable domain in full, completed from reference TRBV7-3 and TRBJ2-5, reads GAGVSQTPSNKVTEKGKYVELRCDPISGHTALYWYRQSLGQGPEFLIYFQGTGAADDSGLPNDRFFAVRPEGSVSTLKIQRTERGDSAVYLCASSSQGVETQYFGPGTRLLVL.

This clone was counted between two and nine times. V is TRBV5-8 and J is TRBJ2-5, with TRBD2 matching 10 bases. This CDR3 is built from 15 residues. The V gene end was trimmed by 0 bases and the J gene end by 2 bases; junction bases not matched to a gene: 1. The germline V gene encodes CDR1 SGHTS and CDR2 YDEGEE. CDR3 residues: CASSLGTSGQETQYF. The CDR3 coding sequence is TGTGCCAGCAGCTTGGGGACTAGCGGACAAGAGACCCAGTACTTC.

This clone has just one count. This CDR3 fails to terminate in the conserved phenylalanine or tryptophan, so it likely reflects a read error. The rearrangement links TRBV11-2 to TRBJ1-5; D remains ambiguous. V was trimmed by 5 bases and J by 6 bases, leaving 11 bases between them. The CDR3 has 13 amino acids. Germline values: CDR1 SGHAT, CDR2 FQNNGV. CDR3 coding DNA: TGTGCCAGCAGCGTGGAATGGGGTCAGCCCCAGCATCTT. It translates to CASSVEWGQPQHL.

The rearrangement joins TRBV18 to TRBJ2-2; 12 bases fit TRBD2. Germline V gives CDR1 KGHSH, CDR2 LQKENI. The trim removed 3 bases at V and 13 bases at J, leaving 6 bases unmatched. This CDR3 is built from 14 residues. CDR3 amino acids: CASSPLTSGRMLFF. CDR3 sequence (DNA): TGTGCCAGCTCACCCCTAACTAGCGGGAGGATGCTGTTTTTT.

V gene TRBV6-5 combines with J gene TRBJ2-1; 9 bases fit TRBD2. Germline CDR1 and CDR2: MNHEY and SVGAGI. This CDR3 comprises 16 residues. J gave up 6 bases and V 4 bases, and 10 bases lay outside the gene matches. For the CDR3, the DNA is TGTGCCAGCAGTTCTCGGCGCGGGGGGGTCGGCAATGAGCAGTTCTTC. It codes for CASSSRRGGVGNEQFF.

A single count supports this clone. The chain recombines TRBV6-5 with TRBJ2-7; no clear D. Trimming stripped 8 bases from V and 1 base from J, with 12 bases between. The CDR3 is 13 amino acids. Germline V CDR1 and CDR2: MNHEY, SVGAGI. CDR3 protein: CASGSDQSYEQYF. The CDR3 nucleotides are TGTGCCAGCGGTTCGGACCAATCCTACGAGCAGTACTTC.

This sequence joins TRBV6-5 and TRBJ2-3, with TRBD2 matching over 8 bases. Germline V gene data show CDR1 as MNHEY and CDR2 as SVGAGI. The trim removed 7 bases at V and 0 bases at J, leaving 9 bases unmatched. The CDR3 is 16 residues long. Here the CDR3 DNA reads TGTGCCAGCAATTATGGACTAGCCCTTAGCACAGATACGCAGTATTTT. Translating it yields CASNYGLALSTDTQYF.

CDR3 sequence reads: CASSLSGVYEQYF. In DNA, the CDR3 is TGCGCCAGCAGCTTGAGCGGGGTCTACGAGCAGTACTTC. V usage is TRBV5-1 and J usage is TRBJ2-7, with 7 bases fitting TRBD2. Trimming cost V 1 base and J 3 bases; bases outside gene matches: 1. CDR1 and CDR2 (germline): SGHRS, YFSETQ. The CDR3 is 13 residues long.

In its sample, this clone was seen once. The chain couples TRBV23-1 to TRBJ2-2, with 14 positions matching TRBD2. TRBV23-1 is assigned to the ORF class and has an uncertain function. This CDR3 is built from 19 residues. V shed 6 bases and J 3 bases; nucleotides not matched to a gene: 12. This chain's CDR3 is CASRPGTGTSGGHTGELFF. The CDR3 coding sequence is TGCGCCAGCAGACCGGGGACAGGGACTAGCGGGGGACACACCGGGGAGCTGTTTTTT.

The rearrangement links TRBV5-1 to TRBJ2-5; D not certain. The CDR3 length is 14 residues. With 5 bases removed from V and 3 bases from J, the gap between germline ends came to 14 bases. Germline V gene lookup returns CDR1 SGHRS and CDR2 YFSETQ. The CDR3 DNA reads TGCGCCAGCAGGATTAATCTGGCAGAAGAGACCCAGTACTTC. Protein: CASRINLAEETQYF.

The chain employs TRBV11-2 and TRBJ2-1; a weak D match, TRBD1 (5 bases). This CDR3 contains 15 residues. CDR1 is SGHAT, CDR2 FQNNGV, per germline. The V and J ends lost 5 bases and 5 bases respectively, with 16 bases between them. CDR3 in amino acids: CASSPQGLYDNEQFF. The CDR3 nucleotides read TGTGCCAGCAGCCCTCAGGGTTTATATGACAATGAGCAGTTCTTC.

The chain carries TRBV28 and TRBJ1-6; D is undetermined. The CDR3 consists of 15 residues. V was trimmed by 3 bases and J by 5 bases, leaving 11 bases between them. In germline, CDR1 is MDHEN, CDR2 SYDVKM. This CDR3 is CASSFVEANNSPLHF. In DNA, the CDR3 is TGTGCCAGCAGTTTTGTGGAAGCGAATAATTCACCCCTCCACTTT.

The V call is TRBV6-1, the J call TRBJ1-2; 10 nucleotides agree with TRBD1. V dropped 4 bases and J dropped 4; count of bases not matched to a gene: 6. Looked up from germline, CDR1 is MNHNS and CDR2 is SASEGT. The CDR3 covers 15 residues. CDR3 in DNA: TGTGCCAGCAGTGCCCGACAGGGGGCCGGCTATGGCTACACCTTC. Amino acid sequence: CASSARQGAGYGYTF.

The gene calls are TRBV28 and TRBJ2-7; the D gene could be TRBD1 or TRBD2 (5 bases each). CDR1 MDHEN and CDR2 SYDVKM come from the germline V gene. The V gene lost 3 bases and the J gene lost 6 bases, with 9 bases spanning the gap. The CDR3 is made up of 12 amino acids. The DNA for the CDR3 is TGTGCCAGCAGTTTCGGGGCCCGCGAGCAGTACTTC. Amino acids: CASSFGAREQYF.

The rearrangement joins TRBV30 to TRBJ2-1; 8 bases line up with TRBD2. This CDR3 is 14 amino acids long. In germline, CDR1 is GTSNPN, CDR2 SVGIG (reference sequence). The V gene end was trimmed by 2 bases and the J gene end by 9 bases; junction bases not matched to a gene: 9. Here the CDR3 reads CAWSSGGGHFEQFF. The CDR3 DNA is TGTGCCTGGAGTAGCGGCGGGGGGCACTTTGAGCAGTTCTTC.

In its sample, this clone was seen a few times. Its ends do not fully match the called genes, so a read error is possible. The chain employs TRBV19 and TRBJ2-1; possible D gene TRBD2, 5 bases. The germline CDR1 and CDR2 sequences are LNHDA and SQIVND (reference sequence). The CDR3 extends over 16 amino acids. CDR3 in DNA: TGTGCCAGTAGTATAGATCTCGGACTCTCCTTCAATGAGCAGTTCTTC. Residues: CASSIDLGLSFNEQFF.

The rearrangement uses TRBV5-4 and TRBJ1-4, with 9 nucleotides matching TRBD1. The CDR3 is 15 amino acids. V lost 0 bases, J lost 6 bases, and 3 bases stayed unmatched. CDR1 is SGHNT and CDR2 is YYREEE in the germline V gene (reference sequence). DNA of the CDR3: TGTGCCAGCAGCTTGGACAGGGGGCGGGATGAAAAACTGTTTTTT. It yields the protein CASSLDRGRDEKLFF.

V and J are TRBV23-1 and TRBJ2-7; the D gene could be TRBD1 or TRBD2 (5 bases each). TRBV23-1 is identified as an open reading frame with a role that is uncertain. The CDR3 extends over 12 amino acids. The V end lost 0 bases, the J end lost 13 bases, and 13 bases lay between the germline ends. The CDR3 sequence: CASSQSTGPTYF. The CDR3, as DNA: TGCGCCAGCAGTCAATCTACGGGACCGACTTACTTC.

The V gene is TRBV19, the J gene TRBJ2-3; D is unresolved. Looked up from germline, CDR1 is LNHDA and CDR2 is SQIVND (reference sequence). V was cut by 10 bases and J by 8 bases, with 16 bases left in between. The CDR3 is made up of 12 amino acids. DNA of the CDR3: TGTGCCAAGGAACAGTCTGTAGGTACGCAGTATTTT. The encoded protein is CAKEQSVGTQYF. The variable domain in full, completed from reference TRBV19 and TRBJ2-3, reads DGGITQSPKYLFRKEGQNVTLSCEQNLNHDAMYWYRQDPGQGLRLIYYSQIVNDFQKGDIAEGYSVSREKKESFPLTVTSAQKNPTAFYLCAKEQSVGTQYFGPGTRLTVL.

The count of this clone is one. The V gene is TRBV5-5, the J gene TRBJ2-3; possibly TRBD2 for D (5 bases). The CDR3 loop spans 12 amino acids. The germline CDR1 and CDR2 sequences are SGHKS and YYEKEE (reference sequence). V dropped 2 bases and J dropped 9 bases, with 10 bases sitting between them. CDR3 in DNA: TGTGCCAGCAGCTTTAGTCGCGGGACGCAGTATTTT. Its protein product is CASSFSRGTQYF. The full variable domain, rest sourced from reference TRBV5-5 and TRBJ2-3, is DAGVTQSPTHLIKTRGQQVTLRCSPISGHKSVSWYQQVLGQGPQFIFQYYEKEERGRGNFPDRFSARQFPNYSSELNVNALLLGDSALYLCASSFSRGTQYFGPGTRLTVL.

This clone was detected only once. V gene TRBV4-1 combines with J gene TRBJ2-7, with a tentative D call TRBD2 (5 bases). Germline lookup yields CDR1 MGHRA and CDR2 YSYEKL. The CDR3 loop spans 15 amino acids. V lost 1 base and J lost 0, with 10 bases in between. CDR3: CASSQAEEASYEQYF. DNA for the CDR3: TGCGCCAGCAGCCAAGCAGAGGAGGCCTCCTACGAGCAGTACTTC.

The CDR3 region is CASSQGQASNQPQHF. CDR3 coding DNA: TGCGCCAGCAGCCAAGGACAGGCAAGCAATCAGCCCCAGCATTTT. J is TRBJ1-5 and V is TRBV4-1, with TRBD1 as a possible D gene (6 bases). In germline, CDR1 is MGHRA, CDR2 YSYEKL. The CDR3 totals 15 residues. The V and J ends lost 1 base and 1 base respectively, with 8 bases between them.

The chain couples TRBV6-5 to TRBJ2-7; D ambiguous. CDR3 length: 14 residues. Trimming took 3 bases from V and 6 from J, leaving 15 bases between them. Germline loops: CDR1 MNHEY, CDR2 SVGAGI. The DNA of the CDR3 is TGTGCCAGCAGTTATCGAGCGCCGGGCGCCGAGCAGTACTTC. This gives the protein CASSYRAPGAEQYF.

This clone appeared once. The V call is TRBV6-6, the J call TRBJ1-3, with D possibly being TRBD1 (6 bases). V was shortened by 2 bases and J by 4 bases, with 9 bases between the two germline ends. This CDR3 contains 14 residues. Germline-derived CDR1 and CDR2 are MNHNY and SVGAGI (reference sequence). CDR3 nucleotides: TGTGCCAGCAGTTACCCCGGACAGGGAAACACCATATATTTT. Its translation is CASSYPGQGNTIYF.

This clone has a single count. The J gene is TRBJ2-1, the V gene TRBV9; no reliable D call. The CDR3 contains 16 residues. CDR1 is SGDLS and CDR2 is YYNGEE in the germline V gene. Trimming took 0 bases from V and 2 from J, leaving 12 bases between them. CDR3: CASSVGGAPAYNEQFF. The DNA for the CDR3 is TGTGCCAGCAGCGTAGGAGGCGCACCAGCCTACAATGAGCAGTTCTTC.

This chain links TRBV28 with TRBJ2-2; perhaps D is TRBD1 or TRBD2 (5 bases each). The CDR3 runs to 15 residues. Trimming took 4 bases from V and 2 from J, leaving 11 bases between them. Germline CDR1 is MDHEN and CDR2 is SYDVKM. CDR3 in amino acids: CASSSLGENTGELFF. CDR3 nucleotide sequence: TGTGCCAGCAGTTCCCTGGGGGAAAACACCGGGGAGCTGTTTTTT.

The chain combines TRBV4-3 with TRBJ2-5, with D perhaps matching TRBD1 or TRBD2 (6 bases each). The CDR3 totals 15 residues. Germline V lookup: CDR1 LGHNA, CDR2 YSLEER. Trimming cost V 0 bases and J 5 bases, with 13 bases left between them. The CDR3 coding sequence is TGCGCCAGCAGCCAAGATGTGGGGGGCTCCGAGACCCAGTACTTC. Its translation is CASSQDVGGSETQYF.

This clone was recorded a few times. The CDR3 coding sequence is TGTGCCAGCAGCTCTCTCGGGGGGGCCCCAGATACGCAGTATTTT. Protein: CASSSLGGAPDTQYF. The rearrangement links TRBV7-6 to TRBJ2-3; 8 bases align to TRBD2. Germline CDR1 SGHVS, CDR2 FNYEAQ. There are 15 residues in the CDR3. V was pared by 4 bases and J by 4 bases, with 7 bases of the junction left unmatched. Full variable domain (remainder filled in from reference TRBV7-6 and TRBJ2-3): GAGVSQSPRYKVTKRGQDVALRCDPISGHVSLYWYRQALGQGPEFLTYFNYEAQQDKSGLPNDRFSAERPEGSISTLTIQRTEQRDSAMYRCASSSLGGAPDTQYFGPGTRLTVL.

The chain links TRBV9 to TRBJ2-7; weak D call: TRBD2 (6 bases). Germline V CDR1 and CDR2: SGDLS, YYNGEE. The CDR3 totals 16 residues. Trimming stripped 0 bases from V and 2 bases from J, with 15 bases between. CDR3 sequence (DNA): TGTGCCAGCAGCGTAGCGGCCGTCGGGGGTCCCTACGAGCAGTACTTC. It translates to CASSVAAVGGPYEQYF.